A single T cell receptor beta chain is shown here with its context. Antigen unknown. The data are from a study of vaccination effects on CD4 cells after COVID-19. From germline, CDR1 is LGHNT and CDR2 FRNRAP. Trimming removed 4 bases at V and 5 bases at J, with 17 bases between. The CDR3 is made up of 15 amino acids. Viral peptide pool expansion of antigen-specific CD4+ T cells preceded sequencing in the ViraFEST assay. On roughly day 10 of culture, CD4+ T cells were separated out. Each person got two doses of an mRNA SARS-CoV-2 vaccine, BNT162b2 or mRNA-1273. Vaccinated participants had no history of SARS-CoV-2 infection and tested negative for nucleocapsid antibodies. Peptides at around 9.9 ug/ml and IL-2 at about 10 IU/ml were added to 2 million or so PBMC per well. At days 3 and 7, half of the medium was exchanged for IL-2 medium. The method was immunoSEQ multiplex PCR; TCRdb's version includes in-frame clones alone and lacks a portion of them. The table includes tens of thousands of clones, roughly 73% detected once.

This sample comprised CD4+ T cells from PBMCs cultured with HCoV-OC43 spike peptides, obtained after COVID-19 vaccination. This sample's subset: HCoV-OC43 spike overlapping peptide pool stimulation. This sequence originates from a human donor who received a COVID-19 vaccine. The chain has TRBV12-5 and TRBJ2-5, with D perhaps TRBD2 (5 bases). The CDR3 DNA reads TGTGCTAGTGGTTACTACTGGTCGGGGTTGGAGACCCAGTACTTC. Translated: CASGYYWSGLETQYF.